Shown below are 15 T cell receptor beta chains from a single sample sequenced in a study of memory CD4+ T cells and cytomegalovirus serostatus. Single viable CD3+CD4+CD8-CD45RO+ cells were sorted as the memory CD4+ T cells. This table comes from immunoSEQ multiplex PCR, and its TCRdb copy is limited to in-frame clones, with some not included. Of 40,000 to 55,000 clones listed, approximately 78% are singletons. The specimen sequenced was memory CD4+ T cells from blood. Source of these receptors: an adult in good health and CMV-seronegative.

This chain connects TRBV6-1 to TRBJ1-5; maybe TRBD1 (5 bases). Trimming removed 0 bases from V and 7 bases from J, with 10 bases in between. CDR3 size: 14 residues. The germline V gene encodes CDR1 MNHNS and CDR2 SASEGT. The CDR3 DNA follows: TGTGCCAGCAGTGAAGCGAGAGGGGAACAGCCCCAGCATTTT. Translating gives CASSEARGEQPQHF.

The J gene is TRBJ1-3, the V gene TRBV25-1; no clear D. The CDR3 is made up of 12 amino acids. Trimming shortened V by 3 bases and J by 4 bases, and 4 bases separated the two germline ends. Germline V gene lookup returns CDR1 MGHDK and CDR2 SYGVNS. Written as DNA, the CDR3 is TGTGCCAGCAGTGAGCAGGGAAACACCATATATTTT. Translated, it gives CASSEQGNTIYF.

The genes are TRBV10-3 and TRBJ2-1; perhaps TRBD1 as D (6 bases). Germline loops: CDR1 ENHRY, CDR2 SYGVKD. The CDR3 is 14 residues long. V lost 8 bases and J lost 2, with 13 bases in between. CDR3 nucleotide sequence: TGTGCCATCGCCAAGGGGGTCCCCTACAATGAGCAGTTCTTC. As protein: CAIAKGVPYNEQFF.

The chain combines TRBV30 with TRBJ2-3; either TRBD1 or TRBD2 may supply D (5 bases each). Trimming left V 1 base short and J 5 bases short, with 10 bases between. Germline V lookup: CDR1 GTSNPN, CDR2 SVGIG (reference sequence). The CDR3 spans 13 residues. The CDR3 DNA follows: TGTGCCTGGAGTGGGGACCTTGGAGATACGCAGTATTTT. It yields the protein CAWSGDLGDTQYF.

There are a few counts of this clone. V usage is TRBV11-2 and J usage is TRBJ2-6; tentatively, D is TRBD2 (5 bases). CDR1 is SGHAT and CDR2 is FQNNGV in the germline V gene. Trimming took off 6 bases at V and 2 bases at J, with 8 bases between the two ends. CDR3 length equals 14 residues. Written as DNA, the CDR3 is TGTGCCAGCAGACGGGGAGCTGGGGCCAACGTCCTGACTTTC. Its protein product is CASRRGAGANVLTF.

The chain carries TRBV10-3 and TRBJ1-2; D uncertain. The CDR3 has 13 amino acids. From germline, CDR1 is ENHRY and CDR2 SYGVKD. The germline V and J ends were trimmed by 2 bases and 0 bases, with 4 bases remaining between them. The CDR3 region is CAISEQTNYGYTF. CDR3 sequence (DNA): TGTGCCATCAGTGAGCAGACTAACTATGGCTACACCTTC.

This clone was observed a handful of times. The chain couples TRBV5-1 to TRBJ2-7, with TRBD1 matching over 10 bases. V gave up 4 bases and J gave up 6 bases; unmatched junction bases: 7. The CDR3 runs to 14 residues. Looked up from germline, CDR1 is SGHRS and CDR2 is YFSETQ. Here the CDR3 DNA reads TGCGCCAGCAGCGGGGGACAGGGGCTTGGCGAGCAGTACTTC. Its translation: CASSGGQGLGEQYF.

This chain uses TRBV27 with TRBJ1-2; D is possibly TRBD1 (6 bases). Germline assignment: CDR1 MNHEY and CDR2 SMNVEV (reference sequence). This CDR3 contains 16 residues. Trimming removed 5 bases from V and 1 base from J, with 17 bases in between. The CDR3 DNA reads as TGTGCCAGCAGTCCTGGGGGCTGGGGATTTAACTATGGCTACACCTTC. The encoded protein is CASSPGGWGFNYGYTF.

CDR3 in DNA: TGTGCCATCGGCAGAGACTACGAGCAGTACTTC. This codes for CAIGRDYEQYF. This sequence joins TRBV10-3 and TRBJ2-7; D ambiguous. Germline CDR1 is ENHRY and CDR2 is SYGVKD. This CDR3 is 11 amino acids long. Trimming removed 8 bases at V and 3 bases at J, with 8 bases between.

The chain recombines TRBV27 with TRBJ1-5; D is unresolved. The CDR3 is 14 amino acids. Trimming left V 3 bases short and J 2 bases short, with 8 bases between. The germline CDR1 and CDR2 sequences are MNHEY and SMNVEV (reference sequence). Written as DNA, the CDR3 is TGTGCCAGCAGTTTTGCCCCGGGCAATCAGCCCCAGCATTTT. Its translation: CASSFAPGNQPQHF.

This clone has a handful of counts. The genes are TRBV7-9 and TRBJ2-7, with D hard to call. The V and J ends lost 0 bases and 1 base respectively, with 10 bases between them. This CDR3 is built from 15 residues. The germline CDR1 and CDR2 sequences are SEHNR and FQNEAQ (reference sequence). DNA for the CDR3: TGTGCCAGCAGCTTAGCGGGGTTTCTTTCCTACGAGCAGTACTTC. Translation gives CASSLAGFLSYEQYF.

V gene TRBV15 combines with J gene TRBJ2-1; 7 bases match TRBD2. Germline V lookup: CDR1 LNHNV, CDR2 YYDKDF (reference sequence). The V and J ends lost 2 bases and 6 bases, in that order; junction bases with no gene match: 7. CDR3 size: 15 residues. In DNA, the CDR3 is TGTGCCACCAGCAGACCGCGACTAGCCCTCAATGAGCAGTTCTTC. Protein product: CATSRPRLALNEQFF.

The CDR3 reads CASTPGSVATEAFF. The CDR3, as DNA: TGTGCCAGCACCCCAGGGTCTGTTGCCACTGAAGCTTTCTTT. J is TRBJ1-1 and V is TRBV6-5, with a tentative D call TRBD1 (5 bases). The CDR3 covers 14 residues. The V end lost 7 bases, the J end lost 4 bases, and 16 bases lay between the germline ends. Per germline, CDR1 MNHEY and CDR2 SVGAGI.

The chain links TRBV11-2 to TRBJ2-1; TRBD1 agrees at 7 bases. The CDR3 extends over 13 amino acids. V lost 5 bases to trimming and J lost 10 bases; unmatched junction nucleotides: 8. From germline, CDR1 is SGHAT and CDR2 FQNNGV. The CDR3 nucleotides read TGTGCCAGCAGCCTAAGACAGGGCTGGGAGCAGTTCTTC. It encodes CASSLRQGWEQFF.

The chain employs TRBV11-2 and TRBJ2-4; possibly TRBD1 or TRBD2 for D (5 bases each). Per the germline V gene, CDR1 is SGHAT and CDR2 is FQNNGV. CDR3 length: 19 residues. V lost 0 bases and J lost 1, with 19 bases in between. CDR3 nucleotide sequence: TGTGCCAGCAGCTTAGATGGGGCCTCGAGCGGAGATGCCAAAAACATTCAGTACTTC. It encodes CASSLDGASSGDAKNIQYF.